Below, 20 T cell receptor beta chains from the same sample are listed, as sequenced in a study of cytomegalovirus exposure and HLA in healthy donors. Measured with immunoSEQ multiplex PCR; TCRdb has only the in-frame clones, and not every one. This sample has 60,000 to 85,000 clones, with over 95% found just once. Sequencing was done on a sample of PBMCs. The receptors derive from a woman younger than 30 in good health and CMV-seropositive.

The chain joins TRBV19 to TRBJ1-5; D is possibly TRBD1 (5 bases). This CDR3 is built from 14 residues. CDR1 and CDR2 (germline): LNHDA, SQIVND (reference sequence). Trimming stripped 4 bases from V and 2 bases from J, with 9 bases between. DNA for the CDR3: TGTGCCAGTAGTACAGGGTTCGGCAATCAGCCCCAGCATTTT. Translating it yields CASSTGFGNQPQHF.

The chain uses TRBV28 and TRBJ1-3, with D perhaps TRBD1 (5 bases). In germline, CDR1 is MDHEN, CDR2 SYDVKM. The ends were cut back, 4 bases at V and 3 bases at J, with 28 bases in the middle. This CDR3 has 20 amino acids. DNA for the CDR3: TGTGCCAGCAGTTCATTGGGAAAAGCTACAGGCTTACCCCATGGAAACACCATATATTTT. Encoded protein: CASSSLGKATGLPHGNTIYF.

V and J are TRBV19 and TRBJ2-1, with 11 positions matching TRBD1. The CDR3 is made up of 13 amino acids. The ends lost 3 bases at V and 8 bases at J; junction bases unmatched: 0. The V gene's germline CDR1 is LNHDA and CDR2 SQIVND (reference sequence). CDR3: CASSMDRGHEQFF. The CDR3 nucleotides are TGTGCCAGTAGTATGGACAGGGGGCATGAGCAGTTCTTC.

The count of this clone is one. The gene calls are TRBV5-1 and TRBJ2-7; 9 bases are shared with TRBD1. The ends lost 0 bases at V and 0 bases at J; junction bases unmatched: 10. The CDR3 is made up of 18 amino acids. The V gene's germline CDR1 is SGHRS and CDR2 YFSETQ. The CDR3 nucleotides are TGCGCCAGCAGCTTGGGGGACAGGGTAACAAAGAGCTCCTACGAGCAGTACTTC. Its translation: CASSLGDRVTKSSYEQYF.

The chain carries TRBV29-1 and TRBJ1-4; TRBD1 might be the D (6 bases). V lost 5 bases and J 5 bases, leaving 15 bases between the germline ends. Germline CDR1 reads SQVTM; CDR2 reads ANQGSEA. The CDR3 consists of 14 residues. In nucleotides, the CDR3 is TGCAGCGTTCAAAAGACAGGCGGGAATGAAAAACTGTTTTTT. Translation gives CSVQKTGGNEKLFF.

A single count supports this clone. The gene calls are TRBV18 and TRBJ2-7, with D possibly being TRBD2 (5 bases). The CDR3 is made up of 15 amino acids. The V end lost 3 bases, the J end lost 0 bases, and 12 bases lay between the germline ends. Germline V CDR1 and CDR2: KGHSH, LQKENI. CDR3 protein: CASSPTRLGSYEQYF. The CDR3 DNA follows: TGTGCCAGCTCACCCACTAGGTTGGGCTCCTACGAGCAGTACTTC.

V gene TRBV27 combines with J gene TRBJ2-1; D remains ambiguous. The CDR3 runs to 16 residues. CDR1 is MNHEY, CDR2 SMNVEV, per germline (reference sequence). V was trimmed by 2 bases and J by 0 bases, leaving 11 bases between them. The CDR3 DNA reads TGTGCCAGCAGTTTAGACACCAGGAACTCCTACAATGAGCAGTTCTTC. It translates to CASSLDTRNSYNEQFF.

The chain couples TRBV5-4 to TRBJ1-2, with TRBD1 matching 9 bases. V gave up 4 bases and J gave up 2 bases; unmatched junction bases: 15. Germline V gene data show CDR1 as SGHNT and CDR2 as YYREEE (reference sequence). The CDR3 loop spans 18 amino acids. The CDR3 protein is CASSPSLPRDRVNYGYTF. The CDR3 DNA sequence: TGTGCCAGCAGCCCCAGTCTTCCACGGGACAGGGTGAACTATGGCTACACCTTC.

V is TRBV6-5 and J is TRBJ1-2, with D tentatively TRBD1 (5 bases). V was trimmed by 2 bases and J by 4 bases, leaving 8 bases between them. The CDR3 totals 13 residues. Germline CDR1 is MNHEY and CDR2 is SVGAGI. CDR3: CASSYRGIYGYTF. The DNA for the CDR3 is TGTGCCAGCAGTTACAGGGGCATCTATGGCTACACCTTC.

J is TRBJ1-2 and V is TRBV30; TRBD1 matches at 8 bases. This CDR3 spans 13 amino acids. CDR1 and CDR2 (germline): GTSNPN, SVGIG (reference sequence). Unmatched junction bases numbered 8, after V lost 4 bases and J lost 7 bases. The CDR3 DNA follows: TGTGCCTGGACTATCGACAGGGGCGGTGGCTACACCTTC. It is translated as CAWTIDRGGGYTF.

The chain employs TRBV4-3 and TRBJ1-4; D may be TRBD1 (6 bases). Per the germline V gene, CDR1 is LGHNA and CDR2 is YSLEER. Trimming took off 1 base at V and 6 bases at J, with 12 bases between the two ends. CDR3 length: 15 amino acids. CDR3 in amino acids: CASSQVAAGDEKLFF. The CDR3, as DNA: TGCGCCAGCAGCCAAGTGGCAGCAGGGGATGAAAAACTGTTTTTT.

The V call is TRBV14, the J call TRBJ2-5; D remains ambiguous. The CDR3 is 13 residues long. Looked up from germline, CDR1 is SGHDN and CDR2 is FVKESK. The V end was cut by 0 bases, the J end by 2 bases, with 4 bases between. Here the CDR3 DNA reads TGTGCCAGCAGCCAAGAACAGCAAGAGACCCAGTACTTC. Encoded protein: CASSQEQQETQYF.

V is TRBV4-2 and J is TRBJ2-7; 10 nucleotides agree with TRBD2. The V gene end was trimmed by 0 bases and the J gene end by 3 bases; junction bases not matched to a gene: 8. The CDR3 is 17 amino acids. Germline-derived CDR1 and CDR2 are LGHNA and YNFKEQ. CDR3 region: CASSQDYSGTSDYEQYF. Here the CDR3 DNA reads TGTGCCAGCAGCCAAGATTACTCCGGGACTAGCGACTACGAGCAGTACTTC.

This clone was detected once. V usage is TRBV28 and J usage is TRBJ1-2; TRBD1 agrees at 8 bases. The CDR3 sequence is 14 residues long. Germline loops: CDR1 MDHEN, CDR2 SYDVKM. V shed 8 bases and J 2 bases; nucleotides not matched to a gene: 7. CDR3 nucleotides: TGTGCCAGCGGCCTGGACAGGGCCAACTATGGCTACACCTTC. Residues: CASGLDRANYGYTF.

The rearrangement uses TRBV19 and TRBJ1-5; 10 bases are a match to TRBD1. V lost 6 bases, J lost 7 bases, and 12 bases stayed unmatched. The CDR3 is 16 amino acids. Germline-derived CDR1 and CDR2 are LNHDA and SQIVND (reference sequence). The chain's CDR3 is CASRQIDRGLYQPQHF. CDR3 in DNA: TGTGCCAGTAGGCAAATAGACAGGGGGCTCTACCAGCCCCAGCATTTT.

The chain is built from TRBV6-1 and TRBJ2-5; 9 bases fit TRBD1. Germline CDR1 and CDR2: MNHNS and SASEGT. The ends lost 4 bases at V and 4 bases at J; junction bases unmatched: 4. This CDR3 has 14 amino acids. The chain's CDR3 is CASSVGTGRETQYF. CDR3 DNA: TGTGCCAGCAGTGTAGGGACAGGGAGAGAGACCCAGTACTTC.

This chain links TRBV4-2 with TRBJ2-2; 8 bases agree with TRBD2. The V gene's germline CDR1 is LGHNA and CDR2 YNFKEQ. V lost 0 bases, J lost 1 base, and 7 bases stayed unmatched. The CDR3 sequence is 18 residues long. CDR3 coding DNA: TGTGCCAGCAGCCAAGATCGGGCGGGAGGCCTGAACACCGGGGAGCTGTTTTTT. It translates to CASSQDRAGGLNTGELFF.

The chain is built from TRBV4-3 and TRBJ2-1, with 14 bases fitting TRBD2. This CDR3 contains 17 residues. The V gene end was trimmed by 3 bases and the J gene end by 6 bases; junction bases not matched to a gene: 7. Germline CDR1 reads LGHNA; CDR2 reads YSLEER. The CDR3 loop reads CASSHGAGTSGSNEQFF. DNA for the CDR3: TGCGCCAGCAGCCATGGTGCCGGGACTAGCGGGAGCAATGAGCAGTTCTTC.

The chain employs TRBV5-6 and TRBJ2-2; 9 bases align to TRBD2. The J segment lost 4 bases and the V segment lost 7 bases, leaving 11 bases of the junction unmatched. CDR1 is SGHDT, CDR2 YYEEEE, per germline. This CDR3 has 16 residues. The CDR3 bases are TGTGCCAGCGGCGCGGGAGGGCCTTGGGGCACCGGGGAGCTGTTTTTT. This codes for CASGAGGPWGTGELFF.

The chain couples TRBV10-1 to TRBJ2-7; possibly TRBD1 for D (5 bases). Per germline, CDR1 WNHNN and CDR2 SYGVQD (reference sequence). This CDR3 contains 14 residues. Trimming removed 3 bases from V and 4 bases from J, with 13 bases in between. The CDR3, as DNA: TGCGCCAGCAGTGATGACAGTGCGGAATACGAGCAGTACTTC. This encodes CASSDDSAEYEQYF.